This T cell receptor beta chain was retrieved from a study of cytomegalovirus exposure and HLA in healthy donors. This CDR3 has 16 amino acids. Between the trimmed V and J ends, which lost 2 bases and 1 base, there was a span of 15 bases. Germline CDR1 and CDR2: SGHTA and FQGNSA. This clone was observed once. In the PCR, 60 Vbeta and 13 Jbeta primers were used. Using immunoSEQ multiplex PCR, the repertoire was profiled, and TCRdb retains in-frame clones only, with some absent. The sample lists about 25,000 clones; more than 70% were seen once. The chain is built from TRBV7-2 and TRBJ2-7, with D perhaps matching TRBD1 (8 bases). The sample was PBMCs. The TCR sequence derives from a male donor in good health and CMV-seronegative. CDR3 in DNA: TGTGCCAGCAGCTTAACAGGGGGGGCTGTGTCCTACGAGCAGTACTTC. As protein: CASSLTGGAVSYEQYF.